This T cell receptor (beta chain) was recovered during a study of regulatory T cells in long-lasting Graves disease. Study-level information: Persistent cases took antithyroid drugs over 5 years and stayed TSH receptor antibody positive.

According to the study, TCR beta libraries were built with iRepertoire HTBI primers and CDR3-region Arm-PCR. TCRdb passed the multiplex PCR reads through MiXCR, listing each CDR3 protein once. The sample contains around 450,000 distinct CDR3 sequences, around a fifth of which appear only once. Time point here: persistent/refractory GD, antithyroid drugs over 5 years with positive TRAb. PBMC RNA was the source of the TCR library. Patients were from an endocrinology department in Xi'an, China. Remarks on this clonotype: Its matching antigen is unknown.

Study outcomes and limitations: Persistent disease was associated with favored TRBV28 usage and with favored use of TRBJ1-2 and TRBJ2-5. Thyroid tissue was not studied; only peripheral blood was.

Germline V gives CDR1 SGHRS, CDR2 YFSETQ. There are 16 residues in the CDR3. V lost 2 bases and J lost 3; bases outside the gene matches: 8. This specimen was peripheral blood mononuclear cells (PBMCs), taken when the disease was refractory, from a patient treated with antithyroid drugs. This receptor was identified in a female donor with Graves disease. The chain recombines TRBV5-1 with TRBJ2-3; 8 bases match TRBD1. As DNA, the CDR3 is TGCGCCAGCAGCTTTGGACAGGGATTTGGAACAGATACGCAGTATTTT. This translates into CASSFGQGFGTDTQYF.